This T cell receptor beta chain was sequenced during a study of cytomegalovirus exposure and HLA in healthy donors. General study points: In a later analysis, TCR association rates varied by HLA locus: DRB1 most, HLA-C fewest.

The PCR used 60 Vbeta and 13 Jbeta primers. TCRdb's table, derived via immunoSEQ multiplex PCR, lists solely in-frame clones and lacks some. The data contain some 200,000 clones, around 83% of them singletons. The sample holds one count of this clone. Its antigen remains unknown. With 0 bases removed from V and 0 bases from J, the gap between germline ends came to 8 bases. Germline assignment: CDR1 SGHAT and CDR2 FQNNGV. The CDR3 is 15 residues long. The sequencing sample was made of PBMCs. The chain couples TRBV11-2 to TRBJ1-1, with D unresolved. This TCR was sampled from a middle-aged woman in good health and CMV-seronegative. CDR3 DNA sequence: TGTGCCAGCAGCTTAGATAGAGGGTTGAACACTGAAGCTTTCTTT. It translates to CASSLDRGLNTEAFF.